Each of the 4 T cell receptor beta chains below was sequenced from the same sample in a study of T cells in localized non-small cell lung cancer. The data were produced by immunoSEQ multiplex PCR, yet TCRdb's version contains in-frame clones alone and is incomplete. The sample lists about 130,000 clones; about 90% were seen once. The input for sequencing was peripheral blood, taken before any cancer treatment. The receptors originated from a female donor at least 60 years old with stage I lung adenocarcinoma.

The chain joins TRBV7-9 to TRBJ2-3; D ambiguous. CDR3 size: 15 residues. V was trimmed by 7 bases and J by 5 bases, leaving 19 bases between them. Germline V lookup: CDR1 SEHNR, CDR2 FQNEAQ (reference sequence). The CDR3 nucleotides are TGTGCCAGCAATTACCTGGAGTCCCTGGGAGATACGCAGTATTTT. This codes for CASNYLESLGDTQYF. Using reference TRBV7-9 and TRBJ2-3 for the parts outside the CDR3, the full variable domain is DTGVSQNPRHKITKRGQNVTFRCDPISEHNRLYWYRQTLGQGPEFLTYFQNEAQLEKSRLLSDRFSAERPKGSFSTLEIQRTEQGDSAMYLCASNYLESLGDTQYFGPGTRLTVL.

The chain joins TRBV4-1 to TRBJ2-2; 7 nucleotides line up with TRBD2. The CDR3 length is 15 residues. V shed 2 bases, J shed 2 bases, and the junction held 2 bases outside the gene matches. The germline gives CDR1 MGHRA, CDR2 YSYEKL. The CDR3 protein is CASSQLADNTGELFF. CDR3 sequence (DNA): TGCGCCAGCAGCCAACTAGCGGATAACACCGGGGAGCTGTTTTTT.

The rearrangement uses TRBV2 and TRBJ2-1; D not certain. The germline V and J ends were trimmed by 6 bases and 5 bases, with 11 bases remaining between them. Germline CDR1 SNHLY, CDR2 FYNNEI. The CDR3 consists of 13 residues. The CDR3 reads CASRPTINNEQFF. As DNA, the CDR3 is TGTGCCAGCAGACCAACAATAAACAATGAGCAGTTCTTC.

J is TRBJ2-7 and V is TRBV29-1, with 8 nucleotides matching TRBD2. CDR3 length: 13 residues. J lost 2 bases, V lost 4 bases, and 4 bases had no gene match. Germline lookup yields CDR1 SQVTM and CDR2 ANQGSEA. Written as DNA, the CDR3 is TGCAGCGTTGCTGTAGCGGGGACCTACGAGCAGTACTTC. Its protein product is CSVAVAGTYEQYF.